What follows describes a single T cell receptor beta chain. These data belong to a study of CD4 T cells in relation to SARS-CoV-2 and coronaviruses. Study in general: Median patient age was nearly 40 years, spanning 21 to 72 years.

CDR1 SGHDT and CDR2 YYEEEE come from the germline V gene. The CDR3 loop spans 15 amino acids. Trimming cost V 2 bases and J 1 base, with 10 bases left between them. Naive and memory CD4+ T cell DNA was deep-sequenced without culture. Using immunoSEQ multiplex PCR, the repertoire was profiled, and TCRdb retains in-frame clones only, with some absent. Among about 38,000 clones listed, 85% to 90% were seen once. The sequenced material came from memory CD4+ T cells from PBMCs. This TCR was recovered from an adult with COVID-19. V usage is TRBV5-6 and J usage is TRBJ2-1, with a possible D match to TRBD1 (6 bases). This CDR3 is CASSFNQGSYNEQFF. Here the CDR3 DNA reads TGTGCCAGCAGCTTCAACCAGGGGTCCTACAATGAGCAGTTCTTC.